The rows below give T cell receptor beta chains drawn from one sample of a study of T-cell reconstitution after alpha-beta-depleted transplantation in children. TCRdb processed the PCR reads anew with MiXCR; each CDR3 protein has one entry. The sample lists under 100,000 distinct CDR3 sequences; about a sixth were seen once. The source material was PBMCs, mostly from graft donor cells, sampled 180 days after TCRalphabeta/CD19-depleted stem cell transplant. The receptor set was obtained from a male patient under 10 years old who had a stem cell transplant for acute lymphoblastic leukemia, so the T cells may come from the graft donor. Each CDR3 is given with its conserved first and last residue. A D gene is named only where the DNA matches it firmly. Size values are once, few and many counts, or a class for expanded clones, and some rows have none.

many	TRBD1	TRBV5-1	TRBJ1-2	TGCGCCAGCAGCTCCCGGACAGGGGGTATTCTCGGCTACACCTTC	CASSSRTGGILGYTF
few	TRBD2	TRBV5-1	TRBJ2-3	TGCGCCAGCAGCTTAAAACTAGCGGCCTTAGGGCCAGATACGCAGTATTTT	CASSLKLAALGPDTQYF
NA	NA	TRBV18	TRBJ2-7	TGTGCCAGCTCGTATGGGCTTCTATACGAGCAGTACTTC	CASSYGLLYEQYF
few	TRBD2	TRBV5-1	TRBJ2-3	TGCGCCACTGCCGGGGGGGACCCCACAGATACGCAGTATTTT	CATAGGDPTDTQYF
few	TRBD1	TRBV12-3/TRBV12-4	TRBJ2-6	TGTGCCAGCACACCGGGACAGGGATTCTCTGGGGCCAACGTCCTGACTTTC	CASTPGQGFSGANVLTF
many	TRBD2	TRBV6-5	TRBJ2-2	TGTGCCAGCAGTCCCCGCCTAGCGGGGGGGTTGAACACCGGGGAGCTGTTTTTT	CASSPRLAGGLNTGELFF
few	NA	TRBV21-1	TRBJ1-2	TGTGCCAGCAACTCACAGACCTTC	CASNSQTF
few	NA	TRBV11-2	TRBJ2-7	TGTGCCAGCAGCTTAGCGGTCTACGAGCAGTACTTC	CASSLAVYEQYF
many	NA	TRBV12-3/TRBV12-4	TRBJ1-1	TGTGCCAGTCAGCCGAACACTGAAGCTTTCTTT	CASQPNTEAFF
NA	NA	TRBV5-1	TRBJ2-2	TGCGTCAGCAGCTTGAGACAGTCGAACACCGGGGAGCTGTTTTTT	CVSSLRQSNTGELFF
once	TRBD1	TRBV10-3	TRBJ2-3	TGTGCCATCAGTGAGTCGAAAGGGACAGGGGTGGCAGATACGCAGTATTTT	CAISESKGTGVADTQYF
few	NA	TRBV7-8	TRBJ2-3	TGTGCCAGCAGCTTAGACGACGGACATACGCAGTATTTT	CASSLDDGHTQYF
NA	NA	TRBV30	TRBJ1-1	TGTGCCTGGAGAAGGAACACTGAAGCTTTCTTT	CAWRRNTEAFF
NA	TRBD2	TRBV20-1	TRBJ2-3	TGCAGTGCCGGTGGTTGGACTAGCGGGAGGAGGTCAGATACGCAGTATTTT	CSAGGWTSGRRSDTQYF
few	NA	TRBV10-3	TRBJ2-5	TGTGCCATCAGCCCCCACCGGGGGGCCTACCAAGAGACCCAGTACTTC	CAISPHRGAYQETQYF
few	TRBD2	TRBV5-1	TRBJ2-1	TGCGCCAGCAGCTTGGCCAGGACTAGCGGGGATAGCTCCTACAATGAGCAGTTCTTC	CASSLARTSGDSSYNEQFF
NA	TRBD1	TRBV9	TRBJ1-5	TGTGCCAGCAGCGAGCGGACAGGGGATCAGCCCCAGCATTTT	CASSERTGDQPQHF
many	NA	TRBV5-1	TRBJ2-3	TGCGCCAGCAGCTTGTTCCGGGGAACCGAGGATACGCAGTATTTT	CASSLFRGTEDTQYF
medium-sized	TRBD1	TRBV29-1	TRBJ1-1	TGCAGCGTTGAGGCGGGACAGGGTGGGATCACTGAAGCTTTCTTT	CSVEAGQGGITEAFF
many	TRBD2	TRBV5-1	TRBJ2-5	TGCGCCAGCAGCAGGGAGGGAGAGACCCAGTACTTC	CASSREGETQYF
few	NA	TRBV3-1	TRBJ2-1	TGTGCCAGCAGCTATGGGTTAAGAGAGCAGTTCTTC	CASSYGLREQFF
few	NA	TRBV5-1	TRBJ2-1	TGCGCCAGCAGCTTGGGACTACCCGACAATGAGCAGTTCTTC	CASSLGLPDNEQFF
NA	NA	TRBV6-5	TRBJ1-1	TGTGCCAGCAGTTACGAAGGGGTAGGCACTGAAGCTTTCTTT	CASSYEGVGTEAFF
NA	NA	TRBV15	TRBJ1-2	TGTGCCACCGGCAGAGACGCCTATGGCTACCCCTTC	CATGRDAYGYPF
many	NA	TRBV20-1	TRBJ1-2	TGCAGTGCTGTCGCACAGGATTTTTATGGCTACACCTTC	CSAVAQDFYGYTF
few	NA	TRBV5-1	TRBJ1-1	TGCGCCAGCAGCCGAGAGACGGGTCGACGGAACACTGAAGCTTTCTTT	CASSRETGRRNTEAFF
many	NA	TRBV4-2	TRBJ1-1	TGTGCCAGCAGCCAAGGTGGGCGGACGGCTGAAGCTTTCTTT	CASSQGGRTAEAFF
NA	TRBD1	TRBV5-1	TRBJ1-4	TGCGCCAGCAGCTTGGCCCCACAGGGGATGGGAACTAATGAAAAACTGTTTTTT	CASSLAPQGMGTNEKLFF
few	NA	TRBV11-1	TRBJ2-7	TGTGCCAGCAGCTTAGGCGACGCCGCGACCGATACAGGGTTGATCTACGAGCAGTACTTC	CASSLGDAATDTGLIYEQYF
many	TRBD1	TRBV15	TRBJ2-4	TGTGCCACCAGCAGGAAGGGGGCCGGAAACATTCAGTACTTC	CATSRKGAGNIQYF
NA	TRBD2	TRBV11-1	TRBJ2-1	TGTGCCAGCAGCTCAACAATACCCGGGACTAGCAGGGATGAGCAGTTCTTC	CASSSTIPGTSRDEQFF
many	TRBD1	TRBV5-5	TRBJ2-7	TGTGCCAGCAGCTCCCGGGACAGGGCCTACGAGCAGTACTTC	CASSSRDRAYEQYF
few	TRBD1	TRBV2	TRBJ2-2	TGTGCCAGCAGTGAATCGACAGGGCCCGACACCGGGGAGCTGTTTTTT	CASSESTGPDTGELFF
few	TRBD1	TRBV19	TRBJ1-5	TGTGCCAGTACCATGGGACAGGGGGTAGTGAACCAGCCCCAGCATTTT	CASTMGQGVVNQPQHF
few	NA	TRBV7-8	TRBJ2-2	TGTGCCAGCAGCTTAGCAGACTGGAACACCGGGGAGCTGTTTTTT	CASSLADWNTGELFF
many	TRBD1	TRBV27	TRBJ2-5	TGTGCCAGCAGGCACAGGGGTCTAGGGGGATTGGAGACCCAGTACTTC	CASRHRGLGGLETQYF
few	NA	TRBV2	TRBJ2-7	TGTGCCAGCGGGGCAGGGAGCACCTACGAGCAGTACTTC	CASGAGSTYEQYF
NA	NA	TRBV10-3	TRBJ2-5	TGTGCCACTACGCGGGACATCCAAGAGACCCAGTACTTC	CATTRDIQETQYF
NA	TRBD1	TRBV18	TRBJ1-1	TGTGCCAGCTCACCACCCATTGGGACAGGGGGCTTCACTGAAGCTTTCTTT	CASSPPIGTGGFTEAFF
NA	TRBD2	TRBV11-2	TRBJ2-5	TGTGCCAGCAGCTTAGTAGGACCGGGGGGTCAAGAGACCCAGTACTTC	CASSLVGPGGQETQYF
NA	TRBD1	TRBV14	TRBJ1-1	TGTGCCAGCAGCCAGAGACAGGGATACACTGAAGCTTTCTTT	CASSQRQGYTEAFF
NA	TRBD2	TRBV7-6	TRBJ2-2	TGTGCCAGCAGCTTAGGCGGGGGAGACACCGGGGAGCTGTTTTTT	CASSLGGGDTGELFF
NA	NA	TRBV5-5	TRBJ1-2	TGTGCCAGCAGCCGTGAAGACACCTACTATGGCTACACCTTC	CASSREDTYYGYTF
NA	TRBD2	TRBV6-2/TRBV6-3	TRBJ2-5	TGTGCCAGCAGACTGACTAGCGGGAGGGTCCGAGAGACCCAGTACTTC	CASRLTSGRVRETQYF
NA	TRBD1	TRBV24-1	TRBJ2-7	TGTGCCACCAGTCAGGCCCCCGGGACAGGGGGTACCTACGAGCAGTACTTC	CATSQAPGTGGTYEQYF
few	TRBD1	TRBV6-1	TRBJ2-2	TGTGCCAGCAGTGGGAACGCGGGACAGGATATTAGGGGCACCGGGGAGCTGTTTTTT	CASSGNAGQDIRGTGELFF
once	TRBD2	TRBV18	TRBJ2-5	TGTGCCAGCTCACCAACGGGGGGACTAGCGGGGATACAAGAGACCCAGTACTTC	CASSPTGGLAGIQETQYF
NA	TRBD2	TRBV5-1	TRBJ2-5	TGCGCCAGCAGCTTGGAAGGACTAGCGGGGGGCTCAGAGACCCAGTACTTC	CASSLEGLAGGSETQYF
NA	TRBD1	TRBV5-1	TRBJ1-2	TGCGCCAGCAGCGACAGGGGGCCACAAAGAAGCTATGGCTACACCTTC	CASSDRGPQRSYGYTF
NA	NA	TRBV7-2	TRBJ1-1	TGTGCCAGCAGCTTAGTTGGGGTGGCCCTTGTTGAAGCTTTCTTT	CASSLVGVALVEAFF
many	NA	TRBV20-1	TRBJ2-3	TGCAGTGCTAGAGGGTTCTGGCAGCCTGATTCCACAGATACGCAGTATTTT	CSARGFWQPDSTDTQYF
few	NA	TRBV7-9	TRBJ1-5	TGTGCCAGCAGCGCCTCCCCGCGGGGCAGTCCAAGTCCCCAGCATTTT	CASSASPRGSPSPQHF
NA	TRBD1	TRBV20-1	TRBJ1-2	TGCAGTGCTAGAGATACAGGGGGAGCTAGAAACTATGGCTACACCTTC	CSARDTGGARNYGYTF
few	TRBD1	TRBV6-5	TRBJ2-3	TGTGCCAGCAGTTGGGATTACAACAGGGGAGTAAGGTCAACAGATACGCAGTATTTT	CASSWDYNRGVRSTDTQYF